This is a list of T cell receptor beta chains from one sample in a study of siplizumab effects on memory and regulatory T cells. Clones were read by immunoSEQ multiplex PCR, and TCRdb kept only the in-frame ones, dropping some. The data show about 100,000 clones, with roughly nine tenths seen just once and approximately 0.71% held by the top ten. What was sequenced was Tregs sorted from blood. These receptors all stem from a human donor in good health. CDR3s include the opening cysteine and the closing phenylalanine or tryptophan. D genes are given only for firm matches. A row's size may be missing; if present it is once, few, many or a size class.

j_call: TRBJ1-5; d_call: .; clone_size: .; v_call: TRBV19; cdr3_nt: TGTGCCAGTATCTCGGGGGAAGGGAGCAATCAGCCCCAGCATTTT; cdr3_aa: CASISGEGSNQPQHF
j_call: TRBJ2-3; d_call: .; clone_size: .; v_call: TRBV6-1; cdr3_nt: TGTGCCAGCCTCACCCGGGGGGCAAGCACAGATACGCAGTATTTT; cdr3_aa: CASLTRGASTDTQYF
j_call: TRBJ1-2; d_call: TRBD1; clone_size: once; v_call: TRBV28; cdr3_nt: TGTGCCAGCAGTCCGAGGACAGGGAAGGGCCATCACTATGGCTACACCTTC; cdr3_aa: CASSPRTGKGHHYGYTF
j_call: TRBJ1-2; d_call: TRBD1; clone_size: once; v_call: TRBV6-1; cdr3_nt: TGTGCCAGCAGGGACACAGGGGCAAAAGGCTATGGCTACACCTTC; cdr3_aa: CASRDTGAKGYGYTF
j_call: TRBJ2-5; d_call: .; clone_size: once; v_call: TRBV7-8; cdr3_nt: TGTGCCAGCAGCTTAGATTCCGCAGCCCCGGGGACCCAGTACTTC; cdr3_aa: CASSLDSAAPGTQYF
j_call: TRBJ1-1; d_call: .; clone_size: .; v_call: TRBV6-5; cdr3_nt: TGTGCCAGCAGTGAACAGGGCTTGAACACTGAAGCTTTCTTT; cdr3_aa: CASSEQGLNTEAFF
j_call: TRBJ1-2; d_call: .; clone_size: once; v_call: TRBV19; cdr3_nt: TGTGCCAGTAGTATAGGGGGCAGGAGATCCTATGGCTACACCTTC; cdr3_aa: CASSIGGRRSYGYTF
j_call: TRBJ2-6; d_call: .; clone_size: .; v_call: TRBV7-2; cdr3_nt: TGTGCCAGCAGCCCTGGGGGTAGCTCTGGGGCCAACGTCCTGACTTTC; cdr3_aa: CASSPGGSSGANVLTF
j_call: TRBJ2-7; d_call: .; clone_size: .; v_call: TRBV6-5; cdr3_nt: TGTGCCAGCAGGCCCCAAGGCCTTAGCTCCTACGAGCAGTACTTC; cdr3_aa: CASRPQGLSSYEQYF
j_call: TRBJ2-7; d_call: .; clone_size: .; v_call: TRBV7-8; cdr3_nt: TGTGCCAGCAGCTTCTTAGAGTTTACTTTCTACGAGCAGTACTTC; cdr3_aa: CASSFLEFTFYEQYF
j_call: TRBJ2-1; d_call: TRBD2; clone_size: .; v_call: TRBV7-3; cdr3_nt: TGTGCCAGCAGCTTAATGGGGGTAGCGGGCAGTGAGCAGTTCTTC; cdr3_aa: CASSLMGVAGSEQFF